This TCR beta chain comes out of a study of T-cell reconstitution after alpha-beta-depleted transplantation in children. V shed 4 bases, J shed 10 bases, and the junction held 7 bases outside the gene matches. The CDR3 loop spans 13 amino acids. CDR1 is SGHTA, CDR2 FQGTGA, per germline. Library preparation (for TCRbeta) was performed with unique molecular identifiers. From the PCR reads, TCRdb called clonotypes with MiXCR, one entry per CDR3 protein. The table has about 610,000 distinct CDR3 sequences, approximately 10% seen once. As to this clonotype: The conserved closing phenylalanine or tryptophan is absent in this CDR3, likely reflecting a read error.

This chain uses TRBV7-3 with TRBJ1-1; 9 bases fit TRBD1. The sample was PBMCs from the stem cell graft donor, taken from the stem cell graft. The clonotype was recovered from a human donor who donated a stem cell graft to a child with acute myeloid leukemia. The DNA of the CDR3 is TGTGCCAGCAGCTCGTTACAGGGGGCAGGAGCTTTCTAT. Protein: CASSSLQGAGAFY.